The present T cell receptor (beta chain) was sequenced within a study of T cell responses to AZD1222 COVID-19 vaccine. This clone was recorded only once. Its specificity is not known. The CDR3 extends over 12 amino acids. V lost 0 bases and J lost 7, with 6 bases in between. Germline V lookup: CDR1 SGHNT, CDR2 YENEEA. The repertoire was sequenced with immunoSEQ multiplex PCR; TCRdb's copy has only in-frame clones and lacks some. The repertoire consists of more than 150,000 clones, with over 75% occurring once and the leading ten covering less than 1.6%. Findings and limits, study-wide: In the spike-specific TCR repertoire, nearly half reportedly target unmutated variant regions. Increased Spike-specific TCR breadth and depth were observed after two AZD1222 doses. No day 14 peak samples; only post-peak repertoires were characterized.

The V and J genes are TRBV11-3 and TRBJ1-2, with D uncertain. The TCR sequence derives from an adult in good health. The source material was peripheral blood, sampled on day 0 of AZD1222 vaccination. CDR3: CASSLDLGGYTF. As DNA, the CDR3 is TGTGCCAGCAGCTTAGATTTGGGTGGCTACACCTTC.